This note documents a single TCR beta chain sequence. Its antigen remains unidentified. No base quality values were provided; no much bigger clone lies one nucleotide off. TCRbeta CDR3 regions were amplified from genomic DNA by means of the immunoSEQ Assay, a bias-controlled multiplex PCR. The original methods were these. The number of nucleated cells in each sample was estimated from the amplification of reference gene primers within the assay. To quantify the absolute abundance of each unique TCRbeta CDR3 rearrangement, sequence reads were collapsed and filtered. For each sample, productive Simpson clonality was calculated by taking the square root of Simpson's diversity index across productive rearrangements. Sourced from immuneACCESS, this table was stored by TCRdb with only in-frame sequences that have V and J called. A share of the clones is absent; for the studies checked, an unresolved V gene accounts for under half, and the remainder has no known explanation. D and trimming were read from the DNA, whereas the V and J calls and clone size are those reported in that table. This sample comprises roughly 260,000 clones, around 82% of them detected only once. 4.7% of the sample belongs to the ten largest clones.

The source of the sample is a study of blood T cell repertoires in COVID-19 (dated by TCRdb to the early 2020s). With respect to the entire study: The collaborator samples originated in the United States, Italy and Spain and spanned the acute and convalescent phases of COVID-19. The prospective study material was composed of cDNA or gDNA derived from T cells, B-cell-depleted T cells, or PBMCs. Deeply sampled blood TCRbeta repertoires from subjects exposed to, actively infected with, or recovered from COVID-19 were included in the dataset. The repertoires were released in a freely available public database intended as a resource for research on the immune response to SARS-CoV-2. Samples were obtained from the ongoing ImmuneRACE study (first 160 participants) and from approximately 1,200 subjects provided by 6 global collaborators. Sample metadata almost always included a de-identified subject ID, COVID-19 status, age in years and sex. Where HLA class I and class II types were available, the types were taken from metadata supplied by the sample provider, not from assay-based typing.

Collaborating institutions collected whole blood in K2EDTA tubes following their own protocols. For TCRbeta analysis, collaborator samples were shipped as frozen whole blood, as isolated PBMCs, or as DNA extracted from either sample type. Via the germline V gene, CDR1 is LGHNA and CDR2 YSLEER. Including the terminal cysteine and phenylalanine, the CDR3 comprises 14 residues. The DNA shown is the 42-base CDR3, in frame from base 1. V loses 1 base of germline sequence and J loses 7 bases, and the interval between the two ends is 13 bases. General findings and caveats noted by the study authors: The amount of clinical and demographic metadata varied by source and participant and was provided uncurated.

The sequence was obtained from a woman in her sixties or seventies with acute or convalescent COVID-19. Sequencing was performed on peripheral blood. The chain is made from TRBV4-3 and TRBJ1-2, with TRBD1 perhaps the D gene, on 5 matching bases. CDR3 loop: CASSQVQGFSGYTF. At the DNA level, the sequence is TGCGCCAGCAGCCAAGTGCAGGGTTTTAGTGGCTACACCTTC.